This T cell receptor beta chain was recovered during a study of blood T cells in healthy people across ages. General study results and limits: With age, beta diversity per million T cells declined roughly linearly, significantly by about 37.

The V end was cut by 4 bases, the J end by 5 bases, with 17 bases between. CDR3 length: 15 residues. CDR1 and CDR2 (germline): SQVTM, ANQGSEA. Comments on this clonotype: What it recognizes is unknown.

A J-beta primer mix and a sample-barcoded 5' primer were used in a second PCR of roughly 7 to 12 cycles. In TCRdb, the 5' RACE reads were re-called with MiXCR into one record per CDR3 protein. The sample comprises some 710,000 distinct CDR3 sequences, roughly 46% of which are singletons, and less than 20% rests with the top ten. The chain employs TRBV29-1 and TRBJ1-4, with no clear D. The sample comprised blood. The TCR sequence derives from a man older than 75 in good health. The CDR3 nucleotides are TGCAGCGTTGGCGGCTCGAGAGGTGGGAATGAAAAACTGTTTTTT. Translating gives CSVGGSRGGNEKLFF. The full variable domain, in which reference TRBV29-1 and TRBJ1-4 provide the parts outside the CDR3, is SAVISQKPSRDICQRGTSLTIQCQVDSQVTMMFWYRQQPGQSLTLIATANQGSEATYESGFVIDKFPISRPNLTFSTLTVSNMSPEDSSIYLCSVGGSRGGNEKLFFGSGTQLSVL.